A single sample gave rise to the 5 T cell receptor beta chains below, sequenced in a study of T cell responses to AZD1222 COVID-19 vaccine. Profiling relied on immunoSEQ multiplex PCR, and the TCRdb table lists in-frame clones only, not all of them. This sample has roughly 180,000 clones; approximately 90% occur once, and the top ten carry 3% to 3.5%. Sequences were derived from peripheral blood, sampled 28 days after the second AZD1222 dose. The source of these receptors is an adult who received the AZD1222 COVID-19 vaccine.

This clone has just one count. The chain joins TRBV24-1 to TRBJ2-3; 11 nucleotides match TRBD2. The CDR3 is made up of 17 amino acids. After removal of 3 bases from V and 0 bases from J, the junction contained 4 bases not matched to a gene. Germline V CDR1 and CDR2: KGHDR, SFDVKD. The CDR3 nucleotides are TGTGCCACCAGTGATCAACTAGCGGGAGTGAGCACAGATACGCAGTATTTT. Amino acid sequence: CATSDQLAGVSTDTQYF.

The chain combines TRBV10-3 with TRBJ2-1, with unresolved D. The germline CDR1 and CDR2 sequences are ENHRY and SYGVKD. Trimming shortened V by 3 bases and J by 4 bases, and 16 bases separated the two germline ends. This CDR3 comprises 16 residues. CDR3 sequence (DNA): TGTGCCATCAGTGATCCCGGGCCGAATTCTTACAATGAGCAGTTCTTC. Translating it yields CAISDPGPNSYNEQFF.

The rearrangement links TRBV7-2 to TRBJ1-2; D remains unclear. V dropped 5 bases and J dropped 0 bases, with 4 bases sitting between them. The CDR3 is 12 amino acids. Looked up from germline, CDR1 is SGHTA and CDR2 is FQGNSA. The CDR3 loop is CASSNPNYGYTF. In DNA, the CDR3 is TGTGCCAGCAGCAATCCTAACTATGGCTACACCTTC.

The gene calls are TRBV7-2 and TRBJ1-6; D is unresolved. Germline CDR1 reads SGHTA; CDR2 reads FQGNSA. Trimming stripped 7 bases from V and 5 bases from J, with 15 bases between. The CDR3 runs 15 residues. CDR3 bases: TGTGCCAGCAAAACCTCGGTGAGGGATAATTCACCCCTCCACTTT. Translation gives CASKTSVRDNSPLHF.

The chain carries TRBV5-6 and TRBJ1-2, with 7 bases lining up with TRBD1. The junction had 6 bases not matched to a gene; V was cut back by 3 bases and J by 7 bases. This CDR3 region has 13 residues. Per the germline V gene, CDR1 is SGHDT and CDR2 is YYEEEE. The CDR3 DNA reads as TGTGCCAGCAGCTGGCTAGGGGGCTCTGGCTACACCTTC. Amino acid sequence: CASSWLGGSGYTF.